Listed below are T cell receptor beta chains from one sample, sequenced in a study of technical replicates of blood from a few donors. The protocol was immunoSEQ multiplex PCR, while the TCRdb copy is restricted to in-frame clones and leaves out a portion. This table holds 55,000 to 75,000 clones, just under 95% found once. The sequencing sample was made of T cells isolated from PBMCs. The receptor set was obtained from a human donor in good health. Each CDR3 is given with its conserved first and last residue. Size tells how often a clone was seen (once, few, many) or the class of an expanded clone, and some rows leave it out.

TRBJ2-3	.	TRBV10-3	CAISVGSGSTDTQYF
TRBJ2-1	.	TRBV7-3	CASSLSQNSYNEQFF
TRBJ2-1	.	TRBV27	CASSSTDPGLAEYNEQFF
TRBJ1-5	.	TRBV6-5	CASSYSGTGSVQPQHF
TRBJ2-2	.	TRBV29-1	CSTLTGGAGGELFF
TRBJ2-1	.	TRBV7-3	CASSLRLGISYNEQFF
TRBJ2-1	.	TRBV4-1	CASSQDRAGGHNEQFF
TRBJ1-4	.	TRBV28	CASSPIQGVGEKLFF
TRBJ2-1	.	TRBV4-1	CASTQVGVDEQFF
TRBJ1-2	.	TRBV29-1	CSVASVLANYGYTF
TRBJ2-7	once	TRBV5-4	CASSFKGQPYEQYF
TRBJ2-7	.	TRBV4-1	CASSQGWEGSTYEQYF
TRBJ1-5	once	TRBV5-6	CASSLTGNQPQHF
TRBJ2-7	.	TRBV6-1	CASSGTGGYEQYF
TRBJ2-7	.	TRBV6-5	CASSPTGGSPKQYF
TRBJ2-7	.	TRBV30	CAWSPGQGYLGYF
TRBJ1-1	few	TRBV7-9	CASSLEVSAGTEAFF
TRBJ1-2	.	TRBV10-3	CAISETKIRDSLTYGYTF
TRBJ2-7	.	TRBV11-3	CASSRGRDYEQYF
TRBJ1-2	.	TRBV29-1	CSVEDLRFGQPLLFNYGYTF
TRBJ2-1	.	TRBV5-1	CASTSTAGITGQFF
TRBJ2-7	.	TRBV29-1	CSVLGTGGSYEQYF
TRBJ2-3	.	TRBV11-2	CASSPLRRDQANTQYF
TRBJ2-7	.	TRBV19	CASSVGLRGAEQYF
TRBJ2-1	.	TRBV11-3	CASSLELLAYNEQFF
TRBJ1-2	.	TRBV2	CARSVVGDFYGYTF
TRBJ1-1	.	TRBV7-9	CAAGDRNTEAFF
TRBJ1-1	.	TRBV25-1	CASSEWETGEAFF
TRBJ1-2	.	TRBV10-3	CAISPSIEDIAGYTF
TRBJ1-1	.	TRBV4-1	CASSTRLLNTEAFF
TRBJ2-1	.	TRBV15	CATSGGLAGYNEQFF
TRBJ1-2	.	TRBV7-2	CASSPQGTGGTNYGYTF
TRBJ2-2	.	TRBV11-3	CASSSLAGDGELFF
TRBJ1-2	.	TRBV7-6	CASSPQEGNGYTF
TRBJ1-4	.	TRBV2	CASREGTVEKLFF
TRBJ1-5	.	TRBV10-1	CASSTGRGQPQHF